Listed below are T cell receptor beta chains from one sample, sequenced in a study of cytomegalovirus exposure and HLA in healthy donors. Profiled with immunoSEQ multiplex PCR; TCRdb holds only in-frame clones, not every one. Of some 210,000 clones detected, 77% appear once; the ten largest clones hold 2.1%. The specimen sequenced was PBMCs. These receptors were obtained from a woman in her thirties in good health and CMV-seropositive. The conserved cysteine and the conserved F or W are not part of the CDR3 here. Clone size appears in some rows only: once, few, many, or a class for an expanded clone.

TRBV5-4 once ASSLSPQVYTDTQY
TRBV6-5 NA ASSYRGGGNQPQH
TRBV5-1 NA ASSLATSGQETQY
TRBV13 NA ASSLVTGTNYGYT
TRBV19 NA ASSTIPGQGSEGQPQH
TRBV5-1 NA ASSLLAPQDTQY
TRBV2 few ASSEGGLHGYT
TRBV15 NA ATSRAAGAGNTIY
TRBV2 few ASSEGTARGAYTDTQY
TRBV29-1 NA SVVLAGAGNIQY
TRBV4-2 NA ASSQEKQPRNEKLF
TRBV2 NA ASKLAVYIRWQY
TRBV28 NA ASSLATGLHEQY
TRBV7-2 NA ASSSQGNTEAF
TRBV10-3 NA AISGTSGSYEQY
TRBV2 NA ASSGTGGDQPQH
TRBV30 once AWSRDVRGEQY
TRBV2 NA ASRTPSSYEQY
TRBV11-1 NA ANWTGALLWYSGNTIY
TRBV19 NA ASTFPGQGEQPQH
TRBV6-4 NA ASSRTSGGQETQY
TRBV7-9 NA ASSLGHPEVYEQY
TRBV27 NA ASSRAGEYEQY
TRBV6-1 NA AGREDGNQPQH
TRBV19 NA ASSILQQGNNQPQH
TRBV6-6 few ASRMGGLIQPQH
TRBV7-2 NA ASSRTVRTGELF
TRBV5-1 NA ASSFSGSTDTQY
TRBV19 NA ASSIMGQGSRETQY
TRBV27 few ASSKTGRKEKLF
TRBV28 NA ASRNRDRGNQPQH